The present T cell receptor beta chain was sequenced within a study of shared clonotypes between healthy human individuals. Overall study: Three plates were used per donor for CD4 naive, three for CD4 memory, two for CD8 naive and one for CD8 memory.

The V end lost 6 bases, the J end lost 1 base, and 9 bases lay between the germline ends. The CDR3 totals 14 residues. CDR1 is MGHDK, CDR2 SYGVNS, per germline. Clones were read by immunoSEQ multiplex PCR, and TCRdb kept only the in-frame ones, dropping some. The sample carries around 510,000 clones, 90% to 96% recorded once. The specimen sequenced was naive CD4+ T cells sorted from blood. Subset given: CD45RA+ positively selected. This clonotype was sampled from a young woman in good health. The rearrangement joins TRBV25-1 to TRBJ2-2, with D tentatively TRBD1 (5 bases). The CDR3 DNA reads TGTGCCAGCAGGTTTACAGGGAACACCGGGGAGCTGTTTTTT. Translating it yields CASRFTGNTGELFF.